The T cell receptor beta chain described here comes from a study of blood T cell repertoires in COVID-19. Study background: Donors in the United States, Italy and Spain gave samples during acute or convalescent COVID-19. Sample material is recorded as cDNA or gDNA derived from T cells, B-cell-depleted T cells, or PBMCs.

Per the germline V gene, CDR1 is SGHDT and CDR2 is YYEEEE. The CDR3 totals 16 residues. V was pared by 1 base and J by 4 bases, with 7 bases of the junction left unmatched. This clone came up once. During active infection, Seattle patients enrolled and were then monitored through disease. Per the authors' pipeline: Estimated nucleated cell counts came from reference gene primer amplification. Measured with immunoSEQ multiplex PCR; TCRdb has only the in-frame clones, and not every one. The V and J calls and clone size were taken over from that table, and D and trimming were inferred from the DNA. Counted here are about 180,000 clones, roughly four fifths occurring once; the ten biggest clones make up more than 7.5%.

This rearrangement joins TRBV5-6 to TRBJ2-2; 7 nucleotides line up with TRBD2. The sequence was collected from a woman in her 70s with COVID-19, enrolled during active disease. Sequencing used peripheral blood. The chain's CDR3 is CASSLYAGEPTGELFF. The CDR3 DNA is TGTGCCAGCAGCTTGTATGCGGGAGAACCCACCGGGGAGCTGTTTTTT.